This entry describes one T cell receptor beta chain. Its target is unknown. Other DNA sequences in this specimen translate into the identical CDR3. Caucasian adults living in Nashville, Tennessee, provided all samples. Investigators spread the genomic DNA of each subset evenly over several immunoSEQ plates. In replicate PCRs of sorted subsets, roughly 190 ng DNA, approximately 28,000 T cell genomes, was used. Clones were sequenced by immunoSEQ multiplex PCR, and TCRdb holds only the in-frame ones, with some missing. The repertoire holds about 690,000 clones, with roughly 88% as singletons. The CDR3 consists of 15 residues. In germline, CDR1 is SGDLS, CDR2 YYNGEE. V was shortened by 0 bases and J by 1 base, with 9 bases between the two germline ends. The sample belongs to a study of shared clonotypes between healthy human individuals. Notes on the study in general: In general, naive subsets displayed greater estimated richness than memory subsets did.

Input material: memory CD8+ T cells from PBMCs. The subset is: CD45RO+ cells pooled with CCR7-negative TemRA cells. The clonotype originates from a man between 18 and 29 years old in good health. Some clones in this sample may be carry-over from other donors' samples. This chain uses TRBV9 with TRBJ2-3; D may correspond to TRBD1 or TRBD2 (5 bases each). This CDR3 reads CASSVAGRRTDTQYF. The CDR3 DNA reads TGTGCCAGCAGCGTAGCGGGGCGTCGCACAGATACGCAGTATTTT. The full variable domain, rest sourced from reference TRBV9 and TRBJ2-3, is DSGVTQTPKHLITATGQRVTLRCSPRSGDLSVYWYQQSLDQGLQFLIQYYNGEERAKGNILERFSAQQFPDLHSELNLSSLELGDSALYFCASSVAGRRTDTQYFGPGTRLTVL.